These 20 T cell receptor beta chains were sequenced from one sample in a study of blood T cell repertoires in COVID-19. The table came from immunoSEQ multiplex PCR; TCRdb's copy has only in-frame clones and leaves some out. The sample carries about 230,000 clones, roughly 87% recorded once. Sequencing was done on a sample of peripheral blood. All receptors come from a young woman who had recovered from COVID-19.

The J gene is TRBJ2-7, the V gene TRBV7-2, with D perhaps matching TRBD2 (6 bases). The CDR3 loop spans 15 amino acids. V was shortened by 1 base and J by 2 bases, with 12 bases between the two germline ends. Germline CDR1 and CDR2: SGHTA and FQGNSA. The CDR3 region is CASSLVTSIAYEQYF. The CDR3 coding sequence is TGTGCCAGCAGCTTAGTGACTAGTATCGCCTACGAGCAGTACTTC.

This clone was detected only once. The rearrangement uses TRBV5-1 and TRBJ2-2; 9 bases agree with TRBD2. The germline gives CDR1 SGHRS, CDR2 YFSETQ. The CDR3 is made up of 16 amino acids. The ends lost 3 bases at V and 8 bases at J; junction bases unmatched: 11. The CDR3 DNA reads TGCGCCAGCAGCTGGGGGACTAGCTCGATCGGAGGGGAGCTGTTTTTT. It codes for CASSWGTSSIGGELFF.

This clone occurred a few times. The gene calls are TRBV5-4 and TRBJ1-2; D gene unclear. Looked up from germline, CDR1 is SGHNT and CDR2 is YYREEE (reference sequence). The length of the CDR3 is 13 residues. The V gene lost 2 bases and the J gene lost 3 bases, with 8 bases spanning the gap. CDR3 DNA sequence: TGTGCCAGCAGCTTTATCGACTACTATGGCTACACCTTC. It specifies CASSFIDYYGYTF.

The genes are TRBV20-1 and TRBJ2-1, with unresolved D. V was pared by 3 bases and J by 9 bases, with 9 bases between. This CDR3 contains 11 residues. Germline values: CDR1 DFQATT, CDR2 SNEGSKA (reference sequence). For the CDR3, the DNA is TGCAGTGCTAGCTCTCGCGGTGAGCAGTTCTTC. Translating it yields CSASSRGEQFF.

The chain has TRBV10-2 and TRBJ1-5, with D perhaps matching TRBD1 (6 bases). V was cut by 6 bases and J by 2 bases, with 14 bases left in between. The CDR3 has 15 amino acids. CDR1 WSHSY and CDR2 SAAADI come from the germline V gene. DNA of the CDR3: TGCGCCAGCAGGGAAGCTGGACAGCGCAATCAGCCCCAGCATTTT. Encoded protein: CASREAGQRNQPQHF.

This clone has a single count. The chain recombines TRBV19 with TRBJ1-1; D is possibly TRBD1 (5 bases). Looked up from germline, CDR1 is LNHDA and CDR2 is SQIVND (reference sequence). The length of the CDR3 is 15 residues. The germline V and J ends were trimmed by 0 bases and 3 bases, with 11 bases remaining between them. DNA for the CDR3: TGTGCCAGTAGTATAGATCTATCAGGGCACACTGAAGCTTTCTTT. Amino acids: CASSIDLSGHTEAFF.

A few counts support this clone. The chain links TRBV27 to TRBJ1-2; 9 nucleotides agree with TRBD1. CDR3 size: 15 residues. Germline V gene sequence: CDR1 MNHEY, CDR2 SMNVEV (reference sequence). J lost 4 bases, V lost 5 bases, and 8 bases had no gene match. CDR3 loop: CASSLESGQGYGYTF. The CDR3 nucleotides read TGTGCCAGCAGTCTCGAGTCGGGACAGGGCTATGGCTACACCTTC.

The chain combines TRBV19 with TRBJ2-7, with 7 bases lining up with TRBD1. CDR1 LNHDA and CDR2 SQIVND come from the germline V gene (reference sequence). Germline trimming cut 1 base from V and 2 bases from J; bases unmatched to any gene: 5. The CDR3 covers 15 residues. The DNA for the CDR3 is TGTGCCAGTAGTATAGGCCAGACAGGGCCCTACGAGCAGTACTTC. This encodes CASSIGQTGPYEQYF.

The gene calls are TRBV14 and TRBJ1-2, with no clear D. Germline values: CDR1 SGHDN, CDR2 FVKESK. Trimming stripped 4 bases from V and 4 bases from J, with 10 bases between. This CDR3 comprises 13 residues. The CDR3 reads CASSPLGSYGYTF. DNA of the CDR3: TGTGCCAGCAGCCCCCTTGGCAGCTATGGCTACACCTTC. Using reference TRBV14 and TRBJ1-2 for the parts outside the CDR3, the full variable domain is EAGVTQFPSHSVIEKGQTVTLRCDPISGHDNLYWYRRVMGKEIKFLLHFVKESKQDESGMPNNRFLAERTGGTYSTLKVQPAELEDSGVYFCASSPLGSYGYTFGSGTRLTVV.

V is TRBV29-1 and J is TRBJ2-3; 7 bases line up with TRBD1. Germline loops: CDR1 SQVTM, CDR2 ANQGSEA. CDR3 length: 14 residues. The CDR3 protein is CSGSRGRDTDTQYF. The CDR3 DNA reads as TGCAGTGGAAGTAGGGGGCGAGACACAGATACGCAGTATTTT.

J is TRBJ2-3 and V is TRBV18; 8 nucleotides line up with TRBD1. J gave up 2 bases and V 4 bases, and 2 bases lay outside the gene matches. Germline V gene data show CDR1 as KGHSH and CDR2 as LQKENI. CDR3 length: 14 amino acids. The DNA for the CDR3 is TGTGCCAGCTCACGGGACAGGATCACAGATACGCAGTATTTT. Amino acid sequence: CASSRDRITDTQYF.

The V gene is TRBV18, the J gene TRBJ2-5, with 7 bases identical to TRBD1. The length of the CDR3 is 13 residues. The V segment lost 3 bases and the J segment 5 bases; nucleotides outside the gene matches: 3. Germline V lookup: CDR1 KGHSH, CDR2 LQKENI. The DNA of the CDR3 is TGTGCCAGCTCACCGACAGGGTGGGAGACCCAGTACTTC. This translates into CASSPTGWETQYF. Based on the CDR3 plus reference TRBV18 and TRBJ2-5, the full variable domain is NAGVMQNPRHLVRRRGQEARLRCSPMKGHSHVYWYRQLPEEGLKFMVYLQKENIIDESGMPKERFSAEFPKEGPSILRIQQVVRGDSAAYFCASSPTGWETQYFGPGTRLLVL.

Only one count was recorded for this clone. The V call is TRBV28, the J call TRBJ2-1; 8 bases are a match to TRBD2. CDR1 MDHEN and CDR2 SYDVKM come from the germline V gene. V lost 5 bases to trimming and J lost 3 bases; unmatched junction nucleotides: 6. The CDR3 has 15 residues. CDR3 in amino acids: CASSVLADRYNEQFF. In DNA, the CDR3 is TGTGCCAGCAGTGTACTAGCGGACCGCTACAATGAGCAGTTCTTC. Using reference TRBV28 and TRBJ2-1 for the parts outside the CDR3, the full variable domain is DVKVTQSSRYLVKRTGEKVFLECVQDMDHENMFWYRQDPGLGLRLIYFSYDVKMKEKGDIPEGYSVSREKKERFSLILESASTNQTSMYLCASSVLADRYNEQFFGPGTRLTVL.

This chain connects TRBV30 to TRBJ2-5; weak D call: TRBD2 (6 bases). The CDR3 totals 15 residues. Germline V lookup: CDR1 GTSNPN, CDR2 SVGIG (reference sequence). The ends were cut back, 3 bases at V and 4 bases at J, with 18 bases in the middle. The CDR3, as DNA: TGTGCCTGGAGGGGTGGGGATAGCGGTTTAGAGACCCAGTACTTC. This translates into CAWRGGDSGLETQYF.

V usage is TRBV11-2 and J usage is TRBJ2-3; D is perhaps TRBD2 (6 bases). The CDR3 is made up of 16 amino acids. The germline V gene has CDR1 SGHAT and CDR2 FQNNGV. Trimming stripped 5 bases from V and 4 bases from J, with 19 bases between. CDR3 DNA: TGTGCCAGCAGCCACCTCGGGATTGGGGAGGCAGATACGCAGTATTTT. Translated, it gives CASSHLGIGEADTQYF. The full variable domain, its missing parts supplied by reference TRBV11-2 and TRBJ2-3, is EAGVAQSPRYKIIEKRQSVAFWCNPISGHATLYWYQQILGQGPKLLIQFQNNGVVDDSQLPKDRFSAERLKGVDSTLKIQPAKLEDSAVYLCASSHLGIGEADTQYFGPGTRLTVL.

The V gene is TRBV13, the J gene TRBJ1-2, with D unclear. CDR1 is PRHDT, CDR2 FYEKMQ, per germline (reference sequence). The V and J ends lost 1 base and 5 bases respectively, with 8 bases between them. The length of the CDR3 is 13 residues. The CDR3 sequence is CASSLEGRYGYTF. In DNA form, the CDR3 reads TGTGCCAGCAGCTTAGAAGGGAGGTATGGCTACACCTTC.

The chain joins TRBV7-2 to TRBJ2-1; 9 bases map to TRBD2. V lost 3 bases and J lost 5; bases outside the gene matches: 8. The CDR3 sequence is 16 residues long. CDR1 and CDR2 (germline): SGHTA, FQGNSA. The CDR3 DNA is TGTGCCAGCAGCTTCTGGGGCGGGAGGGCCCACAATGAGCAGTTCTTC. This gives the protein CASSFWGGRAHNEQFF.

This clone was observed a handful of times. The chain combines TRBV19 with TRBJ2-2, with unresolved D. V was cut by 5 bases and J by 0 bases, with 4 bases left in between. Germline V gene data show CDR1 as LNHDA and CDR2 as SQIVND (reference sequence). The CDR3 spans 13 residues. CDR3 nucleotides: TGTGCCAGTAGTGGAGCGAACACCGGGGAGCTGTTTTTT. Translating it yields CASSGANTGELFF.

V gene TRBV2 combines with J gene TRBJ1-5; D uncertain. Germline CDR1 SNHLY, CDR2 FYNNEI. Trimming shortened V by 7 bases and J by 0 bases, and 7 bases separated the two germline ends. This CDR3 has 13 residues. The CDR3 protein is CASNGYSNQPQHF. CDR3 coding DNA: TGTGCCAGCAACGGGTATAGCAATCAGCCCCAGCATTTT.

The gene calls are TRBV5-6 and TRBJ1-6; D is perhaps TRBD1 (5 bases). Germline V CDR1 and CDR2: SGHDT, YYEEEE. The CDR3 is 17 residues long. Trimming cost V 4 bases and J 2 bases, with 16 bases left between them. The CDR3 spells CASSLGLQQAYNSPLHF. The CDR3 coding sequence is TGTGCCAGCAGCCTGGGGCTTCAGCAGGCCTATAATTCACCCCTCCACTTT. Using reference TRBV5-6 and TRBJ1-6 for the parts outside the CDR3, the full variable domain is DAGVTQSPTHLIKTRGQQVTLRCSPKSGHDTVSWYQQALGQGPQFIFQYYEEEERQRGNFPDRFSGHQFPNYSSELNVNALLLGDSALYLCASSLGLQQAYNSPLHFGNGTRLTVT.